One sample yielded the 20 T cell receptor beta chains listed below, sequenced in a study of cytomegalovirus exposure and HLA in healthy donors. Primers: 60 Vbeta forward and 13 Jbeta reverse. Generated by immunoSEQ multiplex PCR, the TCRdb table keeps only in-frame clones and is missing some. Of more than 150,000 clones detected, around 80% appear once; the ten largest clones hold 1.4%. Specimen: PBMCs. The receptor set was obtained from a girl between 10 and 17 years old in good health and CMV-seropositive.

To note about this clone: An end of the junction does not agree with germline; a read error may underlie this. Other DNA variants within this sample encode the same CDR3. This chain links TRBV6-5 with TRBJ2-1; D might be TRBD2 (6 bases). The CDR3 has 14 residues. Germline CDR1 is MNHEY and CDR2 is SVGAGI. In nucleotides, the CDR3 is TGTGCGAGCACTCGGGACTCCAGAAACAATGAGCAGTTCTTC. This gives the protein CASTRDSRNNEQFF.

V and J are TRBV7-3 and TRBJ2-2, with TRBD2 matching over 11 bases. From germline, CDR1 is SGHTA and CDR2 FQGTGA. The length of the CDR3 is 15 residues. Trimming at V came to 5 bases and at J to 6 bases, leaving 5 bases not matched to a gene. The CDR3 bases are TGTGCCAGCAGCCCCCTAGCGGGAGGCTCCGGGGAGCTGTTTTTT. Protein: CASSPLAGGSGELFF.

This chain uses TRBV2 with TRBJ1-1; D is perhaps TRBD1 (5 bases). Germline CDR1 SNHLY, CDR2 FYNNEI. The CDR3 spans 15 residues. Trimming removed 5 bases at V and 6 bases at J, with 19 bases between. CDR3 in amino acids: CASSFRTTELAEAFF. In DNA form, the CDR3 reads TGTGCCAGCAGTTTTAGGACAACTGAGTTGGCTGAAGCTTTCTTT.

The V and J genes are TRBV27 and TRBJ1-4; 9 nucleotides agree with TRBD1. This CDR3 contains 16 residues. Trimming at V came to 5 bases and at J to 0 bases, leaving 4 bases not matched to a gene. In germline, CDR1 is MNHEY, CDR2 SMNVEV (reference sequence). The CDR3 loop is CASSHGTGTTNEKLFF. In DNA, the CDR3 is TGTGCCAGCAGTCACGGGACAGGGACAACTAATGAAAAACTGTTTTTT.

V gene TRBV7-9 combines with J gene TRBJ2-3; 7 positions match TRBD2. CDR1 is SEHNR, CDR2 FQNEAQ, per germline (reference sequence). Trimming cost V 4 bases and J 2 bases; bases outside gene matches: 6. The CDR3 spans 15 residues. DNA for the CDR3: TGTGCCAGCAGCTGGGACTATACCCCCACAGATACGCAGTATTTT. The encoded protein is CASSWDYTPTDTQYF.

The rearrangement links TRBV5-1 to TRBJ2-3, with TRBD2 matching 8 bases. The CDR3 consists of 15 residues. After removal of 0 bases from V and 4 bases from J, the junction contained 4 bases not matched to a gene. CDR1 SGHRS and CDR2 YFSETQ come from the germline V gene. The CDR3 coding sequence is TGCGCCAGCAGCTTGGACGGGAGGGCCTCAGATACGCAGTATTTT. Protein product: CASSLDGRASDTQYF.

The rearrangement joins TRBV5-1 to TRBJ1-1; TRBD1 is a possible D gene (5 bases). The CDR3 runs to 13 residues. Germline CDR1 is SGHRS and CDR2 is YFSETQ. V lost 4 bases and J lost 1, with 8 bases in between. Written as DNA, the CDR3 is TGCGCCAGCAGCACCGGACAGAACACTGAAGCTTTCTTT. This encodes CASSTGQNTEAFF.

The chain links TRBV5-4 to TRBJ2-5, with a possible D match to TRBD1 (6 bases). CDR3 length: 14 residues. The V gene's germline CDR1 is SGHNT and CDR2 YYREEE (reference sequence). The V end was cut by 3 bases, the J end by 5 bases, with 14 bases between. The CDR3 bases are TGTGCCAGCAGCTCATTAGGGGGTGAGGAGACCCAGTACTTC. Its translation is CASSSLGGEETQYF.

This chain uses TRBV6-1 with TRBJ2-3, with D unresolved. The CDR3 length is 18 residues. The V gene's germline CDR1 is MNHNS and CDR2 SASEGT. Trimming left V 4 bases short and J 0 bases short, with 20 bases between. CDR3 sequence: CASSGPRVILTSTDTQYF. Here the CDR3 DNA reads TGTGCCAGCAGTGGACCCCGTGTGATCTTGACTAGCACAGATACGCAGTATTTT.

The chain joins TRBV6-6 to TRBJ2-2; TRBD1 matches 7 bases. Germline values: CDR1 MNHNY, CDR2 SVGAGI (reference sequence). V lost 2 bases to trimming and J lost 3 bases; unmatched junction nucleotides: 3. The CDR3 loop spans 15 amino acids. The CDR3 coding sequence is TGTGCCAGCAGTTACCCAGGGACAGACACCGGGGAGCTGTTTTTT. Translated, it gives CASSYPGTDTGELFF.

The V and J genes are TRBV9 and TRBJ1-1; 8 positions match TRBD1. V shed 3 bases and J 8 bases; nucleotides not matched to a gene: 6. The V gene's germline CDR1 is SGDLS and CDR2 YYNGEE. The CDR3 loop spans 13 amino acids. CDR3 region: CASSAMTGAEAFF. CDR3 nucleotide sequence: TGTGCCAGCAGCGCCATGACAGGGGCCGAAGCTTTCTTT.

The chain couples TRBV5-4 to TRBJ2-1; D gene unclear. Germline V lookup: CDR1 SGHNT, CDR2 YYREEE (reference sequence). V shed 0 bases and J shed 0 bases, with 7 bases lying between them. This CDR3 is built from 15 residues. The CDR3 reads CASSLVSSSYNEQFF. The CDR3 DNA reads TGTGCCAGCAGCTTGGTTAGCAGCTCCTACAATGAGCAGTTCTTC.

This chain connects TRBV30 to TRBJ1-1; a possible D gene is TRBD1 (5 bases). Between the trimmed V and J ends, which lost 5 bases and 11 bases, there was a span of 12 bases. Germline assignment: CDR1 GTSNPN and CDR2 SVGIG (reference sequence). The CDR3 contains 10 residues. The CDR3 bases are TGTGCCTGGGAGGGGACTTCGGCTTTCTTT. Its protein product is CAWEGTSAFF.

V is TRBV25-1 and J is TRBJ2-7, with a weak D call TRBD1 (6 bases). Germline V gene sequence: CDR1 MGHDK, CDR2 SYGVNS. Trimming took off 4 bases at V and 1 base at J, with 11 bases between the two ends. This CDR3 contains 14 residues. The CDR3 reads CASSAHDRSYEQYF. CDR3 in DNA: TGTGCCAGCAGTGCTCACGACAGGTCCTACGAGCAGTACTTC.

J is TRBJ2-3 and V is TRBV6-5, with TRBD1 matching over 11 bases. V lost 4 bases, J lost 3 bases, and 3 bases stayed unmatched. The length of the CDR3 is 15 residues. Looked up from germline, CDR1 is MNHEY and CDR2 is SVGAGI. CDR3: CASSSGQGVTDTQYF. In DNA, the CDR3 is TGTGCCAGCAGTTCGGGACAGGGGGTAACAGATACGCAGTATTTT.

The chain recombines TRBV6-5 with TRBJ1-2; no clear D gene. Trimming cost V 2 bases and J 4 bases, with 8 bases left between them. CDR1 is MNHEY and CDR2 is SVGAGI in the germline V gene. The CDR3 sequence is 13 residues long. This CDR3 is CASSYDGSYGYTF. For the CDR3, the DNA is TGTGCCAGCAGTTACGATGGGAGCTATGGCTACACCTTC.

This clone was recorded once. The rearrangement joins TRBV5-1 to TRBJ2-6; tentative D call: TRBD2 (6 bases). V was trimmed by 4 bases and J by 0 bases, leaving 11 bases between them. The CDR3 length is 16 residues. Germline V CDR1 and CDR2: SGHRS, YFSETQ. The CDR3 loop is CASSGGAYSGANVLTF. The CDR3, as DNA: TGCGCCAGCAGCGGCGGGGCTTACTCTGGGGCCAACGTCCTGACTTTC.

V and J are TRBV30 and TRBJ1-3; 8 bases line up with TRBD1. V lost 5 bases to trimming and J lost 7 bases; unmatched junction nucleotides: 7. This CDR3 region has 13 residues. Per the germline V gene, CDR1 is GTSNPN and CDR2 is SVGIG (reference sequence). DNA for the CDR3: TGTGCCTGGGAAGGACAGGGAGTCAACACCATATATTTT. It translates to CAWEGQGVNTIYF.

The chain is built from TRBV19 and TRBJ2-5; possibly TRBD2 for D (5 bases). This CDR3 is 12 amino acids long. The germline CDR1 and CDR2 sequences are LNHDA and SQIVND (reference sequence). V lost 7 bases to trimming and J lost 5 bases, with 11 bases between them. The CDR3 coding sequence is TGTGCCAGTAATCAACTAGGGGAGACCCAGTACTTC. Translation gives CASNQLGETQYF.

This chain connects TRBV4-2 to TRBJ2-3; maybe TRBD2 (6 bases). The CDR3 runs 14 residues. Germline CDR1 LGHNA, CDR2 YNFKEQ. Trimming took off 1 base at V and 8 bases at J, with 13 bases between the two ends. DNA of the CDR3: TGTGCCAGCAGCCAAGGACTAGTGGAAGGTACGCAGTATTTT. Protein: CASSQGLVEGTQYF.